Presented here are 27 T cell receptor beta chains from one specimen sequenced in a study of Graves' ophthalmopathy and Graves' hyperthyroidism (dated by TCRdb to 2017 to 2018). The reads were generated on an Illumina HiSeq 2000. TCR beta CDR3 regions were amplified from RNA transcripts for repertoire sequencing. The first round was an RT-PCR using HTBI primers with the Qiagen OneStep RT-PCR kit, and this first round was followed by a second-round multiplex PCR, then size selection and purification. The raw public data were reprocessed by TCRdb itself: fastp quality trimming at Q25, MiXCR clonotype calling, in-frame beta chains only. Under each unique CDR3 protein, matching rows form one entry showing the most common genes and DNA. The sample table holds over a million distinct CDR3 sequences, of which less than 45% were seen once. The ten biggest clones cover more than 9.5% of the sample. The specimen was peripheral blood or thyroid tissue (not recorded which). All receptors derive from an adult man with Graves' hyperthyroidism.

This clonotype has at least ten counts. This chain links TRBV12-3 or TRBV12-4 with TRBJ1-1; D perhaps matches TRBD1 (5 bases). The CDR3 spans 13 residues. Trimming took off 5 bases at V and 7 bases at J, with 14 bases between the two ends. The CDR3 bases are TGTGCCAGCAGTAGTTCAGGGCAGAATGAAGCTTTCTTT. Translated: CASSSSGQNEAFF.

This clonotype showed up many times. The chain is built from TRBV20-1 and TRBJ1-5; D is unclear. This CDR3 region has 14 residues. CDR1 is DFQATT and CDR2 is SNEGSKA in the germline V gene (reference sequence). V gave up 4 bases and J gave up 0 bases, with 10 bases separating them. The CDR3 region has the DNA TGCAGTGCTATCGAGGGAGATAGCAATCAGCCCCAGCATTTT. This encodes CSAIEGDSNQPQHF.

This clonotype has a count of ten or more. The chain joins TRBV4-3 to TRBJ1-1; D is unclear. V was clipped by 1 base and J by 1 base, with 10 bases between them. This CDR3 is 15 amino acids long. The germline V gene encodes CDR1 LGHNA and CDR2 YSLEER. As DNA, the CDR3 is TGCGCCAGCAGCCAAGGAGTTTATCGGAACACTGAAGCTTTCTTT. Translated: CASSQGVYRNTEAFF.

This clonotype was recorded many times. The chain recombines TRBV7-8 with TRBJ2-2, with D perhaps TRBD1 (6 bases). CDR3 length equals 15 residues. Germline CDR1 reads SGHVS; CDR2 reads FQNEAQ. Trimming pared 5 bases from V and 3 bases from J, leaving 13 bases between. The CDR3, as DNA: TGTGCCAGCAGCCCCACAGGGTCGCACACCGGGGAGCTGTTTTTT. Translation gives CASSPTGSHTGELFF.

In its sample, this clonotype was seen many times. V usage is TRBV6-5 and J usage is TRBJ1-3; D unclear. This CDR3 region has 15 residues. The germline gives CDR1 MNHEY, CDR2 SVGAGI. The germline V and J ends were trimmed by 5 bases and 1 base, with 12 bases remaining between them. CDR3 DNA sequence: TGTGCCAGCAGTAAGGGAGAAGGATCTGGAAACACCATATATTTT. Protein product: CASSKGEGSGNTIYF.

The chain links TRBV7-6 to TRBJ2-7; 9 bases fit TRBD2. The assigned J gene may be wrong: the sequence end matches TRBJ2-1 better. The CDR3 runs 16 residues. CDR1 is SGHVS, CDR2 FNYEAQ, per germline. DNA of the CDR3: TGTGCCAGCAGCTCCACCGGGACTAGCCCAAACAATGAGCAGTTCTTC. Encoded protein: CASSSTGTSPNNEQFF.

Many counts were recorded for this clonotype. This sequence joins TRBV7-8 and TRBJ2-7, with D tentatively TRBD1 or TRBD2 (5 bases each). Germline assignment: CDR1 SGHVS and CDR2 FQNEAQ. CDR3 length: 14 amino acids. Deletions cut 6 bases from V and 2 bases from J, with 14 bases between. CDR3: CASRQVGVAYEQYF. The DNA of the CDR3 is TGTGCCAGCAGACAGGTGGGAGTAGCCTACGAGCAGTACTTC.

The gene calls are TRBV7-9 and TRBJ1-1; no clear D. This CDR3 region has 15 residues. From germline, CDR1 is SEHNR and CDR2 FQNEAQ (reference sequence). Deletions cut 6 bases from V and 1 base from J, with 15 bases between. DNA of the CDR3: TGTGCCAGCAGGCAAGACCGGATGGGGAACACTGAAGCTTTCTTT. Amino acids: CASRQDRMGNTEAFF.

This clonotype occurred many times. CDR3 protein: CAISADTVRNTEAFF. The CDR3 bases are TGTGCCATCAGTGCTGACACGGTGCGGAACACTGAAGCTTTCTTT. V usage is TRBV10-3 and J usage is TRBJ1-1; D is undetermined. The CDR3 spans 15 residues. V lost 4 bases and J 1 base, leaving 13 bases between the germline ends. The germline V gene has CDR1 ENHRY and CDR2 SYGVKD.

Concerning this clonotype: No conserved phenylalanine or tryptophan is present at the end of the CDR3, so a read error is the likely explanation. It is unclear where the CDR3 begins or ends on the DNA, so no DNA is shown, and the CDR3 is as TCRdb lists it. The chain combines TRBV20-1 with TRBJ1-1; the listed D gene, TRBD1, was not tested against the DNA. The CDR3 sequence runs 10 residues, both termini included. The germline V gene has CDR1 DFQATT and CDR2 SNEGSKA (reference sequence). This chain's CDR3 is CSANKRRQGT.

CDR3 sequence: CSANRYINQPQHF. The CDR3 DNA reads as TGCAGTGCTAATAGATATATCAATCAGCCCCAGCATTTT. The chain is built from TRBV20-1 and TRBJ1-5; D is unresolved. The CDR3 has 13 amino acids. Germline V gene sequence: CDR1 DFQATT, CDR2 SNEGSKA (reference sequence). V was pared by 4 bases and J by 3 bases, with 10 bases between.

This clonotype was observed many times. The chain couples TRBV7-8 to TRBJ1-1; D possibly corresponds to TRBD1 (5 bases). CDR3 length: 13 amino acids. The germline V gene has CDR1 SGHVS and CDR2 FQNEAQ. Trimming removed 4 bases at V and 1 base at J, with 7 bases between. The CDR3 loop reads CASSWGRNTEAFF. The CDR3 DNA follows: TGTGCCAGCAGCTGGGGACGGAACACTGAAGCTTTCTTT.

The chain joins TRBV29-1 to TRBJ2-2; TRBD2 aligns across 9 bases. Germline CDR1 is SQVTM and CDR2 is ANQGSEA. The CDR3 sequence is 11 residues long. V lost 6 bases to trimming and J lost 8 bases; unmatched junction nucleotides: 1. The CDR3 loop is CSVTSGGELFF. The CDR3 DNA is TGCAGCGTAACTAGCGGGGGGGAGCTGTTTTTT.

This chain uses TRBV12-3 or TRBV12-4 with TRBJ2-3; weak D call: TRBD2 (5 bases). Trimming left V 5 bases short and J 2 bases short, with 11 bases between. CDR3 length: 14 amino acids. DNA of the CDR3: TGTGCCAGCAGTCTTACTAGGAACACAGATACGCAGTATTTT. Translated, it gives CASSLTRNTDTQYF.

The chain has TRBV27 and TRBJ1-1, with 8 bases aligning to TRBD1. Germline-derived CDR1 and CDR2 are MNHEY and SMNVEV (reference sequence). With 7 bases clipped from V and 0 bases from J, the junction kept 7 bases outside the gene matches. CDR3 size: 15 residues. In DNA, the CDR3 is TGTGCCAGCAAAACAGGGGGACAGGTGAACACTGAAGCTTTCTTT. Translation: CASKTGGQVNTEAFF.

The CDR3 DNA sequence: TGTGCCAGCAGTCTAACTAGGCCTACTTATAATTCACCCCTCCACTTT. This sequence encodes CASSLTRPTYNSPLHF. The chain carries TRBV27 and TRBJ1-6; no clear D gene. The germline V and J ends were trimmed by 5 bases and 4 bases, with 15 bases remaining between them. From germline, CDR1 is MNHEY and CDR2 SMNVEV (reference sequence). The CDR3 loop spans 16 amino acids.

This clonotype was detected a few times. V usage is TRBV25-1 and J usage is TRBJ2-7; 9 nucleotides align to TRBD2. The CDR3 is made up of 14 amino acids. Looked up from germline, CDR1 is MGHDK and CDR2 is SYGVNS. V shed 6 bases, J shed 2 bases, and the junction held 5 bases outside the gene matches. The CDR3 here is CASRVAGAPYEQYF. The CDR3 coding sequence is TGTGCCAGCAGGGTAGCGGGAGCGCCCTACGAGCAGTACTTC.

The chain combines TRBV6-1 with TRBJ2-2; D gene unclear. The CDR3 consists of 15 residues. The germline gives CDR1 MNHNS, CDR2 SASEGT. The V end lost 6 bases, the J end lost 7 bases, and 18 bases lay between the germline ends. CDR3 in DNA: TGTGCCAGCAGGCTACCCCCCGGTGGCGGCGGGGAGCTGTTTTTT. It encodes CASRLPPGGGGELFF.

J is TRBJ1-1 and V is TRBV7-9; D gene ambiguous. The V end was cut by 5 bases, the J end by 5 bases, with 12 bases between. From germline, CDR1 is SEHNR and CDR2 FQNEAQ (reference sequence). The CDR3 covers 13 residues. The CDR3: CASSPDGETEAFF. For the CDR3, the DNA is TGTGCCAGCAGCCCTGACGGGGAAACTGAAGCTTTCTTT.

As concerns this clonotype: Its ends do not fully match the called genes, so a read error is possible. This chain joins TRBV20-1 and TRBJ2-5; 8 positions agree with TRBD1. The CDR3 spans 13 residues. Germline V gene data show CDR1 as DFQATT and CDR2 as SNEGSKA (reference sequence). The CDR3 DNA reads TGCAGTGCACTCGGACAGGGAACAGAGACCCAGCACTTC. Encoded protein: CSALGQGTETQHF.

The chain is built from TRBV6-2 or TRBV6-3 and TRBJ1-1; D ambiguous. The CDR3 has 16 amino acids. Per the germline V gene, CDR1 is MNHEY and CDR2 is SVGEGT. Trimming cost V 0 bases and J 3 bases, with 14 bases left between them. The CDR3 reads CASSYSRGKRDTEAFF. The CDR3 DNA reads TGTGCCAGCAGTTACTCTAGAGGGAAGCGAGACACTGAAGCTTTCTTT.

Worth noting for this clonotype: This may stem from a read error, because a much larger clone lies one nucleotide away. The J gene is TRBJ1-6, the V gene TRBV7-2; D uncertain. With 6 bases removed from V and 0 bases from J, the gap between germline ends came to 9 bases. Germline V gene lookup returns CDR1 SGHTA and CDR2 FQGNSA. This CDR3 has 15 residues. The CDR3 protein is CTSRAPGSYNSPLHF. CDR3 nucleotide sequence: TGTACCAGCAGGGCTCCAGGCTCCTATAATTCACCCCTCCACTTT. Full variable domain (missing parts from reference TRBV7-2 and TRBJ1-6): GAGVSQSPSNKVTEKGKDVELRCDPISGHTALYWYRQSLGQGLEFLIYFQGNSAPDKSGLPSDRFSAERTGGSVSTLTIQRTQQEDSAVYLCTSRAPGSYNSPLHFGNGTRLTVT.

At least ten counts were recorded for this clonotype. V is TRBV9 and J is TRBJ1-6; no reliable D call. The V gene lost 3 bases and the J gene lost 0 bases, with 7 bases spanning the gap. The CDR3 is 15 residues long. CDR1 SGDLS and CDR2 YYNGEE come from the germline V gene. This chain's CDR3 is CASSETSSYNSPLHF. In DNA form, the CDR3 reads TGTGCCAGCAGCGAAACGAGCTCCTATAATTCACCCCTCCACTTT. The whole variable domain, remainder taken from reference TRBV9 and TRBJ1-6, is DSGVTQTPKHLITATGQRVTLRCSPRSGDLSVYWYQQSLDQGLQFLIQYYNGEERAKGNILERFSAQQFPDLHSELNLSSLELGDSALYFCASSETSSYNSPLHFGNGTRLTVT.

The chain employs TRBV10-2 and TRBJ1-2, with 9 bases that match TRBD1. Germline values: CDR1 WSHSY, CDR2 SAAADI. The CDR3 is 14 residues long. Germline trimming cut 6 bases from V and 9 bases from J; bases unmatched to any gene: 11. CDR3 sequence: CASSQGQGSGSYTF. The DNA of the CDR3 is TGCGCCAGCAGCCAAGGACAGGGGTCAGGGAGCTACACCTTC.

This clonotype was counted at least ten times. The rearrangement joins TRBV6-1 to TRBJ1-2, with no clear D. The CDR3 totals 16 residues. The V gene lost 4 bases and the J gene lost 2 bases, with 17 bases spanning the gap. Germline V gives CDR1 MNHNS, CDR2 SASEGT. This CDR3 reads CASSVERLPKNYGYTF. CDR3 bases: TGTGCCAGCAGTGTTGAAAGGCTTCCTAAAAACTATGGCTACACCTTC.

This clonotype appeared a few times. The rearrangement joins TRBV11-2 to TRBJ1-1; 11 bases agree with TRBD1. Germline assignment: CDR1 SGHAT and CDR2 FQNNGV. The length of the CDR3 is 15 residues. Losses at the gene ends were 3 bases for V and 3 bases for J; bases not matched to a gene: 3. CDR3 sequence: CASSLGDRGYTEAFF. CDR3 nucleotides: TGTGCCAGCAGCTTGGGGGACAGGGGGTACACTGAAGCTTTCTTT.

At least ten counts were recorded for this clonotype. The chain links TRBV12-3 or TRBV12-4 to TRBJ1-2; D remains ambiguous. V was trimmed by 3 bases and J by 3 bases, leaving 8 bases between them. This CDR3 is built from 13 residues. The CDR3 is CASSFRQDYGYTF. The CDR3 DNA sequence: TGTGCCAGCAGTTTCCGGCAAGACTATGGCTACACCTTC.